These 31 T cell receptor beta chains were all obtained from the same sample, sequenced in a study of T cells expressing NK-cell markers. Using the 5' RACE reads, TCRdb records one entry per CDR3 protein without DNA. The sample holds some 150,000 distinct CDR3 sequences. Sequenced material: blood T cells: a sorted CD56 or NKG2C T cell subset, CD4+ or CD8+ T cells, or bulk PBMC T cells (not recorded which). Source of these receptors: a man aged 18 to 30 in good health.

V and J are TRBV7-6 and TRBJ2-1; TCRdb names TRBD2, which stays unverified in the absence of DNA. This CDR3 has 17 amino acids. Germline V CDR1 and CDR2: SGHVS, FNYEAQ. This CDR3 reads CASSLATGEGRWNEQFF.

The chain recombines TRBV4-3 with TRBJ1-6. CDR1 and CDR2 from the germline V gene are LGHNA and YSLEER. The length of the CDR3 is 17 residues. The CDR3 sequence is CASSQGHEGGVIEPLHF.

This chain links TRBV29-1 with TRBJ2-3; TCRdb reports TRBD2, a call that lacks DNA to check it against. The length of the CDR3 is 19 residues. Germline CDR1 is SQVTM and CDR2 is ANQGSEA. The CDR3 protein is CSVEDLGTSGRDIADTQYF.

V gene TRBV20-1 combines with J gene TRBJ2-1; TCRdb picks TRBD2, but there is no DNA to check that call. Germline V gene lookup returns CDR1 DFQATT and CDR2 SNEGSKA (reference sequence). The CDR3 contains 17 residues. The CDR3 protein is CSARDKGRASSYNEQFF.

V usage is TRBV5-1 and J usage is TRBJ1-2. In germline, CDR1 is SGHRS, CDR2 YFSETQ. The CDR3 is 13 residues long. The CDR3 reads CASSLVSNYGYTF.

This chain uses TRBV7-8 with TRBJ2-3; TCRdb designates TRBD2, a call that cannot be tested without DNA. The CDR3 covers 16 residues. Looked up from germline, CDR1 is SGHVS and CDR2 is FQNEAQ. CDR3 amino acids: CASSNLAGGRTDTQYF.

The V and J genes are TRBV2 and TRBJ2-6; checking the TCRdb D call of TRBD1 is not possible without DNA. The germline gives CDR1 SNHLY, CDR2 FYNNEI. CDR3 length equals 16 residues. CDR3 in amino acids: CASGPYRGRTTGVLTF.

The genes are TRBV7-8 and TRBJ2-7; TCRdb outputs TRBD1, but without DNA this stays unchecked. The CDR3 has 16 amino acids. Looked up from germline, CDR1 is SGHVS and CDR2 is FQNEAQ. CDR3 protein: CASSGGTGRFSYEQYF. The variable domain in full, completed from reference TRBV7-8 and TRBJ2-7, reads GAGVSQSPRYKVAKRGQDVALRCDPISGHVSLFWYQQALGQGPEFLTYFQNEAQLDKSGLPSDRFFAERPEGSVSTLKIQRTQQEDSAVYLCASSGGTGRFSYEQYFGPGTRLTVT.

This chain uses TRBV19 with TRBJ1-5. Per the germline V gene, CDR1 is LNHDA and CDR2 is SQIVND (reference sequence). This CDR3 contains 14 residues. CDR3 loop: CASNPQGPLQPQHF.

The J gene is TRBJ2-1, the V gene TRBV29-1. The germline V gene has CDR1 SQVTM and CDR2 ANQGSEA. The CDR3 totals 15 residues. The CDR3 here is CSVEDAGGPRNEQFF.

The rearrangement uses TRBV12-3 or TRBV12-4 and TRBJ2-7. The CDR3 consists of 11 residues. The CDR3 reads CASSFSDEQYF.

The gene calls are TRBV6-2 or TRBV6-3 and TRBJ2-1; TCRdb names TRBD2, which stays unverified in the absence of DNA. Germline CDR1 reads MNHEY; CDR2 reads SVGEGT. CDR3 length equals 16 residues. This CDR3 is CASSYGSREWDNEQFF.

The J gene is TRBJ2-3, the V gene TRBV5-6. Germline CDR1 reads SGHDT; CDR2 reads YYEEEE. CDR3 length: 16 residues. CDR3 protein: CASSLDRQPSTDTQYF. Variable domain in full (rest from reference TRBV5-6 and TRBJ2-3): DAGVTQSPTHLIKTRGQQVTLRCSPKSGHDTVSWYQQALGQGPQFIFQYYEEEERQRGNFPDRFSGHQFPNYSSELNVNALLLGDSALYLCASSLDRQPSTDTQYFGPGTRLTVL.

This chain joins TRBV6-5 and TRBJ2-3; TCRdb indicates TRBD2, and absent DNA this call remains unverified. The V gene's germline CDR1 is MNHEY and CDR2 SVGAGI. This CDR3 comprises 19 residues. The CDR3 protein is CASSYSIGKGGGNTDTQYF.

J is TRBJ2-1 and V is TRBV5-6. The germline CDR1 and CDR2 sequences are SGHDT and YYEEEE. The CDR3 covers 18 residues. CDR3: CASSWESEVGVHSNEQFF.

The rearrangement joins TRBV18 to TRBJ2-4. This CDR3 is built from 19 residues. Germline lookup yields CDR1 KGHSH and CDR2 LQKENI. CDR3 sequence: CASSPIVHNLGLAKNIQYF. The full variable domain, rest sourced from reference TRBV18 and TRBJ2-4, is NAGVMQNPRHLVRRRGQEARLRCSPMKGHSHVYWYRQLPEEGLKFMVYLQKENIIDESGMPKERFSAEFPKEGPSILRIQQVVRGDSAAYFCASSPIVHNLGLAKNIQYFGAGTRLSVL.

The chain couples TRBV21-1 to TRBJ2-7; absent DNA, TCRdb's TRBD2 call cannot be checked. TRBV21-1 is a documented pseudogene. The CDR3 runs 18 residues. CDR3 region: CASSLGVAADPDSYEQYF.

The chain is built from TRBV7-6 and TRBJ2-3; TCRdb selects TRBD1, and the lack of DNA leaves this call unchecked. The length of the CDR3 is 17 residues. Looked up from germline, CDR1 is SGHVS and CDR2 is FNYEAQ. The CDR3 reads CASSPYPLTSSTDTQYF.

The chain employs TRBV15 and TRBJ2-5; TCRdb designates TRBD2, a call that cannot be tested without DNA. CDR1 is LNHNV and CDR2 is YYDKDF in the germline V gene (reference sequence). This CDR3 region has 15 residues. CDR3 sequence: CATSTTRGHQETQYF. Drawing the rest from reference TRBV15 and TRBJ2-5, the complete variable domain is DAMVIQNPRYQVTQFGKPVTLSCSQTLNHNVMYWYQQKSSQAPKLLFHYYDKDFNNEADTPDNFQSRRPNTSFCFLDIRSPGLGDTAMYLCATSTTRGHQETQYFGPGTRLLVL.

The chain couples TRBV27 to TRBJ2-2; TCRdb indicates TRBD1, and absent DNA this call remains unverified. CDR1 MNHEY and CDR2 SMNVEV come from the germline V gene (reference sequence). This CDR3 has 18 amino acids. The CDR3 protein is CASSFLTSGTVNTGELFF.

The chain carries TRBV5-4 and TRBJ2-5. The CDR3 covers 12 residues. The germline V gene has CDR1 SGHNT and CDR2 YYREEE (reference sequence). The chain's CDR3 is CASSLDSRAQYF.

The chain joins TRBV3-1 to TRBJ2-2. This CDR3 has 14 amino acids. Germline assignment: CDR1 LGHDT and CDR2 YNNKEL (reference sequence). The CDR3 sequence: CASSQSWSTGELFF. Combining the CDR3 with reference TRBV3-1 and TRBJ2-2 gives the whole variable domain DTAVSQTPKYLVTQMGNDKSIKCEQNLGHDTMYWYKQDSKKFLKIMFSYNNKELIINETVPNRFSPKSPDKAHLNLHINSLELGDSAVYFCASSQSWSTGELFFGEGSRLTVL.

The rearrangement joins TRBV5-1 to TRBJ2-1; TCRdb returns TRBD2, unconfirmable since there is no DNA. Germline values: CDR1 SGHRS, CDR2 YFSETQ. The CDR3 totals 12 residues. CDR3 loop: CASEAEYNEQFF.

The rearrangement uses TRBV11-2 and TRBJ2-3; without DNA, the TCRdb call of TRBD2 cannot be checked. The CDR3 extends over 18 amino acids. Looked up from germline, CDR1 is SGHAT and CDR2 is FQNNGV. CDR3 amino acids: CASSLFSGGGLYTDTQYF.

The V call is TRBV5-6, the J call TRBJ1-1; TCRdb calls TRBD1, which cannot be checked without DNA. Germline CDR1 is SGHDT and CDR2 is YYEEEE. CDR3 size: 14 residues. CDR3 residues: CASSLGQSNTEAFF.

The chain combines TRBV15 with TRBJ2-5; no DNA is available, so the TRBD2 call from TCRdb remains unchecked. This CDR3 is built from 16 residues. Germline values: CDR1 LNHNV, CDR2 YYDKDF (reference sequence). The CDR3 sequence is CATSSGLAGGKETQYF.

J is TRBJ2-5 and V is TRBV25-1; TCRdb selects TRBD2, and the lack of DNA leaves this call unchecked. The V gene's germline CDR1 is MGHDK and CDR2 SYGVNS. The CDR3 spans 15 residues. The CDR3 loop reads CASRKGGGPLETQYF.

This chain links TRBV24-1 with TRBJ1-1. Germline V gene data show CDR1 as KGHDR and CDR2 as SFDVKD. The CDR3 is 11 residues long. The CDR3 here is CATRGLDEAFF.

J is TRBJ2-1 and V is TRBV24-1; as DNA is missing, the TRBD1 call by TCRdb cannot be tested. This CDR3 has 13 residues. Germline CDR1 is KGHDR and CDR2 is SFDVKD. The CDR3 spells CATSGRVGGEQFF.

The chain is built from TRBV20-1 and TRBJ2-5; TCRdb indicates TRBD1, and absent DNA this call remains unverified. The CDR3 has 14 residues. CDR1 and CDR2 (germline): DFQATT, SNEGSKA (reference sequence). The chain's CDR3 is CSASKGAGVETQYF.

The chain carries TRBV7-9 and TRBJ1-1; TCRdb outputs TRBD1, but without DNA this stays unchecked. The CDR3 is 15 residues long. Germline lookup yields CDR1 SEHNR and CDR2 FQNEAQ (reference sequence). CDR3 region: CASSLVGHGGTEAFF.